Listed below are T cell receptor beta chains from one sample, sequenced in a study of blood T cell repertoires in COVID-19. Here immunoSEQ multiplex PCR was the method, and the copy in TCRdb shows in-frame clones only, minus some. The sample carries 50,000 to 75,000 clones, 91% recorded once. Sequenced material: peripheral blood. The receptors shown here come from a human donor in a cohort sampled during active COVID-19. Each CDR3 is given with its conserved first and last residue. A D gene is named only where the DNA matches it firmly. Expanded clones are given a class, and other clones once, few, many or no size at all.

J gene: TRBJ2-7
clone size: -
D gene: TRBD1
V gene: TRBV10-1
CDR3 protein: CASSDEGQGASYEQYF
CDR3 DNA: TGCGCCAGCAGTGATGAGGGACAGGGGGCCAGCTACGAGCAGTACTTC

J gene: TRBJ2-1
clone size: -
D gene: TRBD2
V gene: TRBV6-5
CDR3 protein: CASSPLAGGGNEQFF
CDR3 DNA: TGTGCCAGCAGCCCCCTAGCGGGGGGAGGCAATGAGCAGTTCTTC

J gene: TRBJ2-3
clone size: -
D gene: -
V gene: TRBV11-2
CDR3 protein: CASSLIVSAGAQYF
CDR3 DNA: TGTGCCAGCAGCTTAATTGTATCGGCGGGCGCGCAGTATTTT

J gene: TRBJ2-7
clone size: -
D gene: -
V gene: TRBV28
CDR3 protein: CASRGGSSYEQYF
CDR3 DNA: TGTGCCAGCAGGGGAGGCAGTTCCTACGAGCAGTACTTC

J gene: TRBJ1-3
clone size: -
D gene: TRBD1
V gene: TRBV7-8
CDR3 protein: CASSAPGQDSGNTIYF
CDR3 DNA: TGTGCCAGCAGTGCCCCGGGACAGGACTCTGGAAACACCATATATTTT

J gene: TRBJ1-4
clone size: -
D gene: -
V gene: TRBV19
CDR3 protein: CASSVYRLPGEKLFF
CDR3 DNA: TGTGCCAGTAGTGTCTACAGGTTGCCCGGTGAAAAACTGTTTTTT

J gene: TRBJ1-1
clone size: -
D gene: -
V gene: TRBV30
CDR3 protein: CAWNQKGPNTEAFF
CDR3 DNA: TGTGCCTGGAACCAAAAGGGGCCGAACACTGAAGCTTTCTTT

J gene: TRBJ1-1
clone size: -
D gene: TRBD1
V gene: TRBV3-1/TRBV3-2
CDR3 protein: CASSQGQGREAFF
CDR3 DNA: TGTGCCAGCAGCCAAGGACAGGGTAGAGAAGCTTTCTTT

J gene: TRBJ2-3
clone size: -
D gene: -
V gene: TRBV10-1
CDR3 protein: CASSELGGSTDTQYF
CDR3 DNA: TGCGCCAGCAGTGAATTAGGCGGTAGCACAGATACGCAGTATTTT

J gene: TRBJ2-5
clone size: few
D gene: TRBD1
V gene: TRBV28
CDR3 protein: CASSLGGQGETQYF
CDR3 DNA: TGTGCCAGCAGTTTAGGTGGACAGGGAGAGACCCAGTACTTC

J gene: TRBJ2-7
clone size: -
D gene: TRBD1
V gene: TRBV19
CDR3 protein: CASSINRGSYEQYF
CDR3 DNA: TGTGCCAGTAGTATCAACAGGGGGTCGTACGAGCAGTACTTC

J gene: TRBJ2-1
clone size: once
D gene: TRBD2
V gene: TRBV27
CDR3 protein: CASSRLADNEQFF
CDR3 DNA: TGTGCCAGCAGCAGACTAGCGGACAATGAGCAGTTCTTC

J gene: TRBJ2-1
clone size: -
D gene: TRBD2
V gene: TRBV12-5
CDR3 protein: CASGLLAGVDNEQFF
CDR3 DNA: TGTGCTAGTGGACTCCTAGCGGGAGTTGACAATGAGCAGTTCTTC

J gene: TRBJ2-3
clone size: -
D gene: -
V gene: TRBV5-1
CDR3 protein: CASSFRASLTDTQYF
CDR3 DNA: TGCGCCAGCAGCTTTAGGGCTAGCCTGACAGATACGCAGTATTTT

J gene: TRBJ1-1
clone size: once
D gene: TRBD1
V gene: TRBV5-1
CDR3 protein: CASSLGGGPAFF
CDR3 DNA: TGCGCCAGCAGCTTGGGAGGGGGCCCGGCTTTCTTT